A single sample gave rise to the 12 T cell receptor beta chains below, sequenced in a study of cytomegalovirus exposure and HLA in healthy donors. The PCR made use of 60 Vbeta and 13 Jbeta primers. Some clones are missing from TCRdb's copy, which holds only in-frame ones; the method was immunoSEQ multiplex PCR. Here the sample spans 140,000 to 150,000 clones, around 67% being singletons. Sequencing was carried out using PBMCs. These TCRs come from a woman under 30 in good health and CMV-seronegative.

The chain carries TRBV4-2 and TRBJ2-6; D is uncertain. The germline V and J ends were trimmed by 4 bases and 1 base, with 5 bases remaining between them. Germline CDR1 is LGHNA and CDR2 is YNFKEQ. The CDR3 is 14 residues long. CDR3 in amino acids: CASSLESGANVLTF. The CDR3 nucleotides read TGTGCCAGCAGCCTGGAGTCTGGGGCCAACGTCCTGACTTTC.

This clone came up a few times. The chain uses TRBV9 and TRBJ2-5; 7 bases are shared with TRBD2. V was pared by 0 bases and J by 5 bases, with 7 bases of the junction left unmatched. CDR1 is SGDLS, CDR2 YYNGEE, per germline. The CDR3 runs 15 residues. The CDR3 DNA is TGTGCCAGCAGCGTAGGGGCTAGCGGCTGGGAGACCCAGTACTTC. This gives the protein CASSVGASGWETQYF.

This sequence joins TRBV5-1 and TRBJ2-7, with 7 bases identical to TRBD1. Germline values: CDR1 SGHRS, CDR2 YFSETQ. The V and J ends lost 1 base and 3 bases, in that order; junction bases with no gene match: 7. This CDR3 is 15 amino acids long. The CDR3 region is CASSLNRGEIYEQYV. The CDR3 DNA sequence: TGCGCCAGCAGCTTGAACAGGGGAGAAATCTACGAGCAGTACGTC.

This clone was seen just once. The chain couples TRBV2 to TRBJ2-2; 8 positions match TRBD2. This CDR3 is built from 15 residues. The trim removed 7 bases at V and 1 base at J, leaving 5 bases unmatched. Germline V gene sequence: CDR1 SNHLY, CDR2 FYNNEI. DNA for the CDR3: TGTGCCAGCACCGGGAGCGGGGGGAACACCGGGGAGCTGTTTTTT. It translates to CASTGSGGNTGELFF.

V gene TRBV5-1 combines with J gene TRBJ1-5, with D maybe TRBD1 (5 bases). V lost 0 bases and J lost 7, with 8 bases in between. CDR1 is SGHRS, CDR2 YFSETQ, per germline. The CDR3 consists of 13 residues. CDR3 sequence (DNA): TGCGCCAGCAGCTTGGACCAGGGCCAGCCCCAGCATTTT. Protein: CASSLDQGQPQHF.

The chain couples TRBV28 to TRBJ1-5, with D perhaps matching TRBD1 (5 bases). Germline V gene sequence: CDR1 MDHEN, CDR2 SYDVKM. The CDR3 consists of 16 residues. With 4 bases removed from V and 4 bases from J, the gap between germline ends came to 17 bases. The CDR3 is CASSSPGLGDNQPQHF. DNA of the CDR3: TGTGCCAGCAGTTCCCCGGGACTTGGGGATAATCAGCCCCAGCATTTT.

J is TRBJ1-5 and V is TRBV6-5, with TRBD1 matching 7 bases. V lost 6 bases to trimming and J lost 7 bases; unmatched junction nucleotides: 12. The germline gives CDR1 MNHEY, CDR2 SVGAGI. There are 15 residues in the CDR3. CDR3 sequence (DNA): TGTGCCAGCAGCGCTACCGGGACAGTAAACCAGCCCCAGCATTTT. Its translation is CASSATGTVNQPQHF.

This chain joins TRBV7-2 and TRBJ2-2; tentative D call: TRBD1 (6 bases). V was trimmed by 6 bases and J by 6 bases, leaving 14 bases between them. Germline CDR1 and CDR2: SGHTA and FQGNSA. This CDR3 is 14 amino acids long. The CDR3: CASRFSGAPGELFF. The CDR3 coding sequence is TGTGCCAGCAGATTCTCAGGGGCTCCCGGGGAGCTGTTTTTT.

The V call is TRBV11-3, the J call TRBJ1-1; D uncertain. The CDR3 consists of 14 residues. The germline V gene encodes CDR1 SGHNT and CDR2 YENEEA. V was clipped by 5 bases and J by 8 bases, with 18 bases between them. The CDR3 sequence is CASSPVAAREEAFF. In DNA, the CDR3 is TGTGCCAGCAGCCCCGTAGCAGCAAGAGAGGAAGCTTTCTTT.

The V gene is TRBV6-5, the J gene TRBJ2-3; maybe TRBD2 (6 bases). This CDR3 region has 15 residues. In germline, CDR1 is MNHEY, CDR2 SVGAGI. Trimming pared 2 bases from V and 7 bases from J, leaving 16 bases between. The CDR3 loop is CASSYEGLGGYTQYF. CDR3 DNA: TGTGCCAGCAGTTACGAGGGACTCGGCGGTTATACGCAGTATTTT.

This clone was detected once. The chain carries TRBV18 and TRBJ2-1; 8 nucleotides match TRBD2. Germline lookup yields CDR1 KGHSH and CDR2 LQKENI. There are 17 residues in the CDR3. V shed 2 bases and J 4 bases; nucleotides not matched to a gene: 10. This CDR3 is CASSPGGAGGRYNEQFF. The CDR3 bases are TGTGCCAGCTCACCAGGAGGGGCGGGGGGCCGATACAATGAGCAGTTCTTC.

CDR3 in amino acids: CASSVWGGPRDGYTF. The CDR3 DNA is TGTGCCAGCAGCGTTTGGGGGGGGCCTCGGGATGGCTACACCTTC. The rearrangement joins TRBV11-2 to TRBJ1-2, with D tentatively TRBD1 (6 bases). V was clipped by 5 bases and J by 6 bases, with 19 bases between them. CDR3 length: 15 amino acids. Germline CDR1 is SGHAT and CDR2 is FQNNGV.